This TCR beta chain was obtained from a study of blood T cell repertoires in COVID-19. Study-level background: In each case, the material was cDNA or gDNA derived from T cells, B-cell-depleted T cells, or PBMCs.

In the authors' workflow: Cell counts per sample came from amplifying reference gene primers. Sequencing was performed with immunoSEQ multiplex PCR; in TCRdb, only in-frame clones are kept and a portion is missing. V, J and clone size are those of that table, while D and trimming were read from the DNA. The sample holds roughly 120,000 clones, 90% seen once. The CDR3 covers 18 residues. The V segment lost 5 bases and the J segment 2 bases; nucleotides outside the gene matches: 15. Germline CDR1 is WNHNN and CDR2 is SYGVQD (reference sequence). V and J are TRBV10-1 and TRBJ2-3, with TRBD2 matching 8 bases. The source is a man aged 50 to 60 with active COVID-19. Sequenced material: peripheral blood. CDR3 DNA: TGCGCCAGCAGTCCCGTGTTAGCGGGGAGTCTTAACACAGATACGCAGTATTTT. Translating it yields CASSPVLAGSLNTDTQYF.